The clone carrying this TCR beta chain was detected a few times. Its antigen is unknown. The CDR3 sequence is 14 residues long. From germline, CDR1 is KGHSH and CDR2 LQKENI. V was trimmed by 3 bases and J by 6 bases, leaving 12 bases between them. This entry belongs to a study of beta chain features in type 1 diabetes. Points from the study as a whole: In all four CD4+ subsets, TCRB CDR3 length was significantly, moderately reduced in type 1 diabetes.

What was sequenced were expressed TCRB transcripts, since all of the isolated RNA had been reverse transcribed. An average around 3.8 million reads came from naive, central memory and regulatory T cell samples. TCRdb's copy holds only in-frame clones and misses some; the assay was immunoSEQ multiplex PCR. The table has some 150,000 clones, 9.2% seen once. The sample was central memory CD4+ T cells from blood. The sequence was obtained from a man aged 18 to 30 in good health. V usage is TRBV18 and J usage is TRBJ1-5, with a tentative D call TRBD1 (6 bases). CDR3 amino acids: CASSPLTGIQPQHF. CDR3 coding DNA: TGTGCCAGCTCACCCTTGACAGGAATTCAGCCCCAGCATTTT.